This T cell receptor (beta chain) was sequenced in a study of T cell responses to AZD1222 COVID-19 vaccine. Sequencing used immunoSEQ multiplex PCR; TCRdb keeps in-frame clones, though not all of them. Of roughly 80,000 clones listed, approximately 90% are singletons. Doses given second, at about 4 or about 12 weeks, were pooled. CDR3 length: 13 amino acids. With 1 base removed from V and 5 bases from J, the gap between germline ends came to 8 bases. Germline V gene lookup returns CDR1 LGHDT and CDR2 YNNKEL (reference sequence). A word on this clone: Its antigen remains unknown.

Study conclusions and caveats: Just five to seven people given AZD1222 tested seropositive at baseline. Donor demographics were predominantly white British with a female majority; clonal diversity may be underestimated.

The sequences come from peripheral blood, collected 28 days after the second AZD1222 dose. The TCR was taken from an adult who received the AZD1222 COVID-19 vaccine. This chain connects TRBV3-1 (or the pseudogene TRBV3-2) to TRBJ2-5; D not resolved. The CDR3 loop reads CASSQVGLETQYF. Written as DNA, the CDR3 is TGTGCCAGCAGCCAAGTTGGGCTGGAGACCCAGTACTTC.